The 9 T cell receptor beta chains given below trace back to one sample, sequenced in a study of shared clonotypes between healthy human individuals. Terminally differentiated effector memory CD45RA+ cells were excluded by CCR7 positive selection of CD45RO-negative cells. Generated by immunoSEQ multiplex PCR, the TCRdb table keeps only in-frame clones and is missing some. The sample gives approximately 2,000,000 clones, 90% to 95% of which show up once; less than 2% is in the top ten. Sequenced material: naive CD8+ T cells from PBMCs. The source is a man aged 18 to 29 in good health. Some clones in this sample may be carry-over from other donors' samples.

V usage is TRBV7-9 and J usage is TRBJ1-2; unclear D gene. CDR3 length equals 15 residues. V was clipped by 5 bases and J by 8 bases, with 21 bases between them. Per germline, CDR1 SEHNR and CDR2 FQNEAQ (reference sequence). CDR3 sequence (DNA): TGTGCCAGCAGCCCTACTCGTACTTGGGCGGAGGGCTACACCTTC. This gives the protein CASSPTRTWAEGYTF.

A word on this clone: The sample carries other DNA sequences with the same CDR3. V gene TRBV19 combines with J gene TRBJ2-7; D unresolved. V lost 3 bases to trimming and J lost 4 bases, with 10 bases between them. The germline CDR1 and CDR2 sequences are LNHDA and SQIVND (reference sequence). CDR3 length: 13 residues. The CDR3 nucleotides read TGTGCCAGTAGTATCGATCTAGAGTACGAGCAGTACTTC. This encodes CASSIDLEYEQYF.

In DNA, the CDR3 is TGTGCCAGCAGTCAAAGACAGGGGGGGAACGAGCAGTACTTC. Encoded protein: CASSQRQGGNEQYF. The chain uses TRBV6-5 and TRBJ2-7, with 9 nucleotides matching TRBD1. CDR1 is MNHEY, CDR2 SVGAGI, per germline. This CDR3 has 14 amino acids. Losses at the gene ends were 5 bases for V and 5 bases for J; bases not matched to a gene: 7.

The rearrangement uses TRBV4-3 and TRBJ2-1; D unresolved. The germline CDR1 and CDR2 sequences are LGHNA and YSLEER. Trimming removed 3 bases at V and 0 bases at J, with 9 bases between. The CDR3 spans 15 residues. CDR3 sequence: CASSQRYSSYNEQFF. The CDR3 nucleotides are TGCGCCAGCAGCCAGAGATATAGCTCCTACAATGAGCAGTTCTTC.

The rearrangement links TRBV10-3 to TRBJ2-7; D might be TRBD2 (7 bases). The germline gives CDR1 ENHRY, CDR2 SYGVKD. Trimming took off 6 bases at V and 2 bases at J, with 14 bases between the two ends. The CDR3 runs to 14 residues. Here the CDR3 reads CAISTGGGTYEQYF. The CDR3 coding sequence is TGTGCCATCAGCACGGGGGGCGGGACCTACGAGCAGTACTTC.

This clone has just one count. The chain has TRBV11-2 and TRBJ2-1, with D perhaps matching TRBD2 (5 bases). The CDR3 is 17 amino acids. The ends were cut back, 0 bases at V and 4 bases at J, with 16 bases in the middle. CDR1 and CDR2 (germline): SGHAT, FQNNGV. In nucleotides, the CDR3 is TGTGCCAGCAGCTTAGAACCCACTGGCGAGGGTTACAATGAGCAGTTCTTC. Its protein is CASSLEPTGEGYNEQFF.

Points on this clone: The junction shows a germline mismatch at one end, possibly a read error. This chain uses TRBV7-9 with TRBJ1-4; TRBD1 matches at 7 bases. Germline assignment: CDR1 SEHNR and CDR2 FQNEAQ (reference sequence). The CDR3 extends over 15 amino acids. The DNA for the CDR3 is TGCGCCAGCAGCCGACGCAGGGGGTCGGGTGAAAAACTGTTTTTT. Its translation is CASSRRRGSGEKLFF.

V usage is TRBV11-2 and J usage is TRBJ2-1; the match to TRBD2 covers 7 bases. CDR1 and CDR2 (germline): SGHAT, FQNNGV. Losses at the gene ends were 7 bases for V and 0 bases for J; bases not matched to a gene: 12. The CDR3 runs to 17 residues. The CDR3 is CASTLRLWEGSYNEQFF. CDR3 in DNA: TGTGCCAGCACTCTAAGGTTGTGGGAGGGCTCCTACAATGAGCAGTTCTTC. Looking up the rest from reference TRBV11-2 and TRBJ2-1 gives the full variable domain: EAGVAQSPRYKIIEKRQSVAFWCNPISGHATLYWYQQILGQGPKLLIQFQNNGVVDDSQLPKDRFSAERLKGVDSTLKIQPAKLEDSAVYLCASTLRLWEGSYNEQFFGPGTRLTVL.

The rearrangement joins TRBV9 to TRBJ2-1; tentative D call: TRBD2 (6 bases). This CDR3 has 15 residues. With 2 bases removed from V and 8 bases from J, the gap between germline ends came to 17 bases. Germline V lookup: CDR1 SGDLS, CDR2 YYNGEE. The CDR3 region is CASSVLGGNNHEQFF. The CDR3 region has the DNA TGTGCCAGCAGCGTTCTTGGCGGGAATAACCATGAGCAGTTCTTC.